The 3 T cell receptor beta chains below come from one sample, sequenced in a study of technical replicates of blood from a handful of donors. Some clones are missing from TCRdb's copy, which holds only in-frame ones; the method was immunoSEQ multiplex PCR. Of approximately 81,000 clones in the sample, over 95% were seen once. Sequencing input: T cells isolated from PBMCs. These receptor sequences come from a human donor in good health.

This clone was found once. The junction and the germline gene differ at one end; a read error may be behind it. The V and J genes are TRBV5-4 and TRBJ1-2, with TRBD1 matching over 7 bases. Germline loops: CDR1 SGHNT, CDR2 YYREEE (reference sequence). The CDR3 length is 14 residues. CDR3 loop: CASSQEGAVYGYTF. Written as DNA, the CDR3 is TGCGCCAGCAGCCAAGAGGGGGCCGTCTATGGCTACACCTTC.

CDR3 nucleotide sequence: TGCGCCAGCAGCTTGGGGGGACTGGACAGGGCCACTGAAGCTTTCTTT. Its translation: CASSLGGLDRATEAFF. The chain is built from TRBV5-1 and TRBJ1-1, with 8 positions matching TRBD1. This CDR3 region has 16 residues. Germline-derived CDR1 and CDR2 are SGHRS and YFSETQ. The J segment lost 4 bases and the V segment lost 0 bases, leaving 8 bases of the junction unmatched.

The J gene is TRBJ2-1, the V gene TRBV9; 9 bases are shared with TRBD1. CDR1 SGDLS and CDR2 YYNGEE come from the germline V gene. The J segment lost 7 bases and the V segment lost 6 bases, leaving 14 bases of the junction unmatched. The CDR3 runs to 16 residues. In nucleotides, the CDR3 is TGTGCCAGCACCGAACCACCGGGACAGGGTAAGAATGAGCAGTTCTTC. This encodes CASTEPPGQGKNEQFF.